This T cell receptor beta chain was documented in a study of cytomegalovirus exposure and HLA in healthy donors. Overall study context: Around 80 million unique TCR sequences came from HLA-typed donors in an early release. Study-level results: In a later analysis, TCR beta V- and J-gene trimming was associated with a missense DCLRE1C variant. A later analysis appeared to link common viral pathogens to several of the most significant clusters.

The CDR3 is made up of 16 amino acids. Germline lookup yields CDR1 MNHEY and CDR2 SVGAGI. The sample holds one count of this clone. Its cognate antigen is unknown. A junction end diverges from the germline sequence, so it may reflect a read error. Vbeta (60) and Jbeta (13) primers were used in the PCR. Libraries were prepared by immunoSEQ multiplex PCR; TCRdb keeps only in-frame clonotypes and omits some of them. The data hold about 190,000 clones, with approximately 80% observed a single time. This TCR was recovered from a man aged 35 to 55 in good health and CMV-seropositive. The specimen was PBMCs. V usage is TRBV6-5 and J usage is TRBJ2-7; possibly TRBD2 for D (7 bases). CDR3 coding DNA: TGTGCCAGCAGTTACACGGGCGGGGGCAGCTCCTACGAGCAGCACTTC. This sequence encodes CASSYTGGGSSYEQHF.